Listed below are T cell receptor beta chains from one sample, sequenced in a study of T cells after yellow fever vaccination. MiXCR, applied by TCRdb to the 5' RACE reads, yields one record per CDR3 protein. Among 200,000 to 300,000 distinct CDR3 sequences listed, approximately 6.8% were seen once. Specimen: CD4+ T cells sorted from PBMCs, collected on the day of the yellow fever booster vaccination. The source of these receptors is a man younger than 40 who received the YFV17D yellow fever vaccine. CDR3s include the opening cysteine and the closing phenylalanine or tryptophan. A D gene is named only where the DNA matches it firmly. A row's size may be missing; if present it is once, few, many or a size class.

CDR3 length: 17
clone size: few
D gene: TRBD1
J gene: TRBJ2-1
V gene: TRBV6-5
CDR3 DNA: TGTGCCAGCAGTTCCGAGGGACAGGGGGTGTACTACAATGAGCAGTTCTTC
CDR3 protein: CASSSEGQGVYYNEQFF

CDR3 length: 14
clone size: few
D gene: NA
J gene: TRBJ1-1
V gene: TRBV6-2/TRBV6-3
CDR3 DNA: TGTGCCAGCAGTTACTCCCGGGACGGCACTGAAGCTTTCTTT
CDR3 protein: CASSYSRDGTEAFF

CDR3 length: 12
clone size: few
D gene: NA
J gene: TRBJ2-7
V gene: TRBV7-2
CDR3 DNA: TGTGCCAGCACCCCCGGAGGGCTAGTGATGCACTTC
CDR3 protein: CASTPGGLVMHF

CDR3 length: 14
clone size: many
D gene: NA
J gene: TRBJ1-6
V gene: TRBV7-6
CDR3 DNA: TGTGCCAGCAGCTCAATGACAGGCCGCTCACCCCTCCACTTT
CDR3 protein: CASSSMTGRSPLHF

CDR3 length: 10
clone size: NA
D gene: NA
J gene: TRBJ2-5
V gene: TRBV30
CDR3 DNA: TGTGCCTGGATGAAGGAGACCCAGTACTTC
CDR3 protein: CAWMKETQYF

CDR3 length: 13
clone size: many
D gene: NA
J gene: TRBJ2-2
V gene: TRBV14
CDR3 DNA: TGTGCCAGCAGCCAAGTGGACACCGGGGAGCTGTTTTTT
CDR3 protein: CASSQVDTGELFF

CDR3 length: 14
clone size: NA
D gene: TRBD2
J gene: TRBJ2-7
V gene: TRBV7-2
CDR3 DNA: TGTGCCAGCAGCTTAGTTGGCGGGAGCGGTGAGCAGTACTTC
CDR3 protein: CASSLVGGSGEQYF

CDR3 length: 17
clone size: many
D gene: TRBD1
J gene: TRBJ2-2
V gene: TRBV12-3/TRBV12-4
CDR3 DNA: TGTGCCAGCAGTCCCGCCCGACAGGGCCTTTACACCGGGGAGCTGTTTTTT
CDR3 protein: CASSPARQGLYTGELFF

CDR3 length: 11
clone size: many
D gene: NA
J gene: TRBJ2-1
V gene: TRBV20-1
CDR3 DNA: TGCAGTGCTGCGGCGATAAATGAGCAGTTCTTC
CDR3 protein: CSAAAINEQFF

CDR3 length: 11
clone size: NA
D gene: NA
J gene: TRBJ2-1
V gene: TRBV30
CDR3 DNA: TGTGCCTGGGGCCACTATAATGAGCAGTTCTTC
CDR3 protein: CAWGHYNEQFF

CDR3 length: 15
clone size: NA
D gene: NA
J gene: TRBJ2-7
V gene: TRBV20-1
CDR3 DNA: TGCAGTGCTAGAGTGGAGGACAAGACGACCTACGAGCAGTACTTC
CDR3 protein: CSARVEDKTTYEQYF

CDR3 length: 14
clone size: NA
D gene: NA
J gene: TRBJ2-5
V gene: TRBV29-1
CDR3 DNA: TGCAGCGGGGGGGCGCGGGCAGCTTCAGAGACCCAGTACTTC
CDR3 protein: CSGGARAASETQYF

CDR3 length: 14
clone size: few
D gene: NA
J gene: TRBJ2-7
V gene: TRBV25-1
CDR3 DNA: TGTGCCAGCAGTGGGAATCTGGGTCTTAACGAGCAGTACTTC
CDR3 protein: CASSGNLGLNEQYF

CDR3 length: 12
clone size: NA
D gene: NA
J gene: TRBJ1-6
V gene: TRBV28
CDR3 DNA: TGTGCCGGCAAGGGGTTTAATTCACCCCTCCACTTT
CDR3 protein: CAGKGFNSPLHF

CDR3 length: 16
clone size: many
D gene: NA
J gene: TRBJ2-7
V gene: TRBV6-2/TRBV6-3
CDR3 DNA: TGTGCCAGCACCGGGATGGGTAGGGCCGGAGCCTACGAGCAGTACTTC
CDR3 protein: CASTGMGRAGAYEQYF

CDR3 length: 12
clone size: many
D gene: NA
J gene: TRBJ2-3
V gene: TRBV20-1
CDR3 DNA: TGCAGTGTTCCTCCAGGGGGGGATACGCAGTATTTT
CDR3 protein: CSVPPGGDTQYF

CDR3 length: 12
clone size: NA
D gene: NA
J gene: TRBJ1-1
V gene: TRBV20-1
CDR3 DNA: TGCAGTGCACCTGAATGGAACACTGAAGCTTTCTTT
CDR3 protein: CSAPEWNTEAFF